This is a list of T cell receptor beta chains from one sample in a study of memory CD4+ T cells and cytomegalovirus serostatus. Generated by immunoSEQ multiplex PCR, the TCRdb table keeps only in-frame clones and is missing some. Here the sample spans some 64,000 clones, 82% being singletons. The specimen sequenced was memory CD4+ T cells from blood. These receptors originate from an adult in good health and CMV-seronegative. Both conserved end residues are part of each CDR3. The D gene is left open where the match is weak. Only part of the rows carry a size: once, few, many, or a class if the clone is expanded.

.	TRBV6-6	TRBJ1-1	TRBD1	CASSQQGAEAFF	TGTGCCAGCAGTCAACAGGGGGCTGAAGCTTTCTTT
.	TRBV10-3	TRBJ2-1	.	CAISESNRSSYNEQFF	TGTGCCATCAGTGAGTCAAACAGGAGCTCCTACAATGAGCAGTTCTTC
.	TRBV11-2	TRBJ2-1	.	CASSQNPGYEQFF	TGTGCCAGCAGCCAAAACCCGGGCTATGAGCAGTTCTTC
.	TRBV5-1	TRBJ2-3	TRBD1	CASSQGEPTDTQYF	TGCGCCAGCAGCCAGGGGGAACCCACAGATACGCAGTATTTT
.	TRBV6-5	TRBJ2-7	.	CASSYYPPQFYEQYF	TGTGCCAGCAGTTACTACCCCCCGCAGTTCTACGAGCAGTACTTC
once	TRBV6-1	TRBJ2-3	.	CASSDRTPQYF	TGTGCCAGCAGTGATCGGACACCGCAGTATTTT
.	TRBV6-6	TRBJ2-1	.	CASSYDVEQFF	TGTGCCAGCAGTTACGATGTTGAGCAGTTCTTC
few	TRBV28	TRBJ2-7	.	CASSPRAVQYF	TGTGCCAGCAGTCCCCGGGCTGTGCAGTACTTC
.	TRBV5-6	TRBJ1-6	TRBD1	CASSWTGGVDSPLHF	TGTGCCAGCAGCTGGACAGGGGGTGTCGATTCACCCCTCCACTTT
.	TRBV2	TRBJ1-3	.	CASSQSGTGGNTIYF	TGTGCCAGCAGTCAGAGCGGGACTGGAGGCAACACCATATATTTT
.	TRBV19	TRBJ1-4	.	CASSIWGASNEKLFF	TGTGCCAGTAGTATATGGGGGGCTTCAAATGAAAAACTGTTTTTT
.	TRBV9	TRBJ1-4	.	CASSPRGPPNEKLFF	TGTGCCAGCAGCCCCCGAGGACCCCCTAATGAAAAACTGTTTTTT
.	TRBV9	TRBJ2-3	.	CASSVRGQGGTDTQYF	TGTGCCAGCAGCGTAAGAGGGCAGGGAGGCACAGATACGCAGTATTTT
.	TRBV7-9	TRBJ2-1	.	CASSLGAGIDEQFF	TGTGCCAGCAGCTTAGGGGCGGGGATCGATGAGCAGTTCTTC
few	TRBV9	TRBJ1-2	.	CASSVGDVSYGYTF	TGTGCCAGCAGCGTAGGGGACGTCTCCTATGGCTACACCTTC
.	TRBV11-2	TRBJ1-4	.	CASSLGVGEKLFF	TGTGCCAGCAGCTTGGGGGTGGGCGAAAAACTGTTTTTT
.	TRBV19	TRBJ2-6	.	CASRGGEDRESLLRANVLTF	TGTGCCAGTCGGGGGGGGGAGGACAGGGAGTCCCTCCTGAGGGCCAACGTCCTGACTTTC
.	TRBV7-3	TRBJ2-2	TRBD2	CASSLGGSGNGELFF	TGTGCCAGCAGCTTGGGAGGGAGTGGAAACGGGGAGCTGTTTTTT